Following are 25 T cell receptor beta chains from one sample sequenced in a study of T cell repertoires in cytomegalovirus infection. TCRdb used MiXCR to reprocess the reads, holding one entry per CDR3 protein. The sample yields 450,000 to 600,000 distinct CDR3 sequences, around 11% seen once. Sequenced sample: PBMCs. The source is a human donor in good health (CMV status not recorded). Some clones in this sample may be carry-over from other donors' samples.

The table lists this clonotype with many counts. The chain joins TRBV7-9 to TRBJ2-2, with D perhaps assigned TRBD1 or TRBD2 (5 bases each). Trimming took off 5 bases at V and 4 bases at J, with 17 bases between the two ends. Per the germline V gene, CDR1 is SEHNR and CDR2 is FQNEAQ (reference sequence). There are 16 residues in the CDR3. This CDR3 reads CASSPSGTPATGELFF. CDR3 sequence (DNA): TGTGCCAGCAGCCCATCCGGGACCCCGGCCACCGGGGAGCTGTTTTTT.

This clonotype was detected ten times or more. In DNA form, the CDR3 reads TGTGCCAGCATCGGTGGGACCGGGACTAGAATCACAGATACGCAGTATTTT. The encoded protein is CASIGGTGTRITDTQYF. The V gene is TRBV27, the J gene TRBJ2-3; 8 nucleotides match TRBD2. After removal of 7 bases from V and 2 bases from J, the junction contained 14 bases not matched to a gene. The CDR3 has 17 residues. The germline gives CDR1 MNHEY, CDR2 SMNVEV (reference sequence).

This clonotype was found a few times. The chain couples TRBV24-1 to TRBJ2-1; 9 nucleotides agree with TRBD2. Per the germline V gene, CDR1 is KGHDR and CDR2 is SFDVKD. Trimming took 2 bases from V and 0 from J; bases not matched to a gene: 4. The CDR3 covers 17 residues. CDR3 nucleotide sequence: TGTGCCACCAGTGATTCTCTAGCGGGAACCTCCTACAATGAGCAGTTCTTC. Protein: CATSDSLAGTSYNEQFF.

This clonotype came up many times. The J gene is TRBJ2-3, the V gene TRBV11-2, with D uncertain. V shed 0 bases and J shed 1 base, with 8 bases lying between them. CDR1 and CDR2 from the germline V gene are SGHAT and FQNNGV. CDR3 length: 15 residues. The CDR3 DNA reads as TGTGCCAGCAGCTTAGATACCGGTGGCACAGATACGCAGTATTTT. Its protein is CASSLDTGGTDTQYF.

This clonotype has at least ten counts. The rearrangement joins TRBV19 to TRBJ2-1; TRBD2 matches 8 bases. V dropped 1 base and J dropped 2; count of bases not matched to a gene: 13. Germline V gene sequence: CDR1 LNHDA, CDR2 SQIVND (reference sequence). The CDR3 length is 19 residues. CDR3 in amino acids: CASSIVRPLPGGPYNEQFF. The CDR3 coding sequence is TGTGCCAGTAGTATAGTGAGGCCTCTACCGGGAGGGCCCTACAATGAGCAGTTCTTC. The full variable domain, with the rest looked up from reference TRBV19 and TRBJ2-1, is DGGITQSPKYLFRKEGQNVTLSCEQNLNHDAMYWYRQDPGQGLRLIYYSQIVNDFQKGDIAEGYSVSREKKESFPLTVTSAQKNPTAFYLCASSIVRPLPGGPYNEQFFGPGTRLTVL.

This clonotype was picked up a small number of times. This chain joins TRBV2 and TRBJ2-7; D may be TRBD1 (6 bases). There are 14 residues in the CDR3. From germline, CDR1 is SNHLY and CDR2 FYNNEI. The V gene lost 0 bases and the J gene lost 3 bases, with 9 bases spanning the gap. The CDR3 DNA follows: TGTGCCAGCAGTGAAGCGGGACAATACTACGAGCAGTACTTC. Protein: CASSEAGQYYEQYF.

This clonotype has at least ten counts. The genes are TRBV7-2 and TRBJ2-5; 10 bases match TRBD2. This CDR3 is 16 amino acids long. After removal of 5 bases from V and 5 bases from J, the junction contained 11 bases not matched to a gene. Germline V lookup: CDR1 SGHTA, CDR2 FQGNSA. DNA for the CDR3: TGTGCCAGCAGCCCCGGTTCGGCTAGCGGGAGCGAGACCCAGTACTTC. Its protein product is CASSPGSASGSETQYF.

This CDR3 reads CASSPLEKGEAFF. CDR3 nucleotide sequence: TGCGCCAGCAGCCCCCTTGAGAAGGGGGAAGCTTTCTTT. The chain couples TRBV5-1 to TRBJ1-1, with D maybe TRBD1 (5 bases). The CDR3 is made up of 13 amino acids. Germline CDR1 is SGHRS and CDR2 is YFSETQ. Trimming removed 4 bases at V and 8 bases at J, with 15 bases between.

The chain uses TRBV3-1 and TRBJ2-2; D is undetermined. CDR3 length: 13 amino acids. V was shortened by 1 base and J by 6 bases, with 6 bases between the two germline ends. Germline V gene data show CDR1 as LGHDT and CDR2 as YNNKEL (reference sequence). CDR3 in amino acids: CASSQVGSGELFF. As DNA, the CDR3 is TGTGCCAGCAGCCAAGTTGGCTCCGGGGAGCTGTTTTTT.

This clonotype was found many times. V is TRBV7-2 and J is TRBJ2-1; D is uncertain. Germline V gene sequence: CDR1 SGHTA, CDR2 FQGNSA. The CDR3 sequence is 12 residues long. The V gene lost 1 base and the J gene lost 8 bases, with 6 bases spanning the gap. CDR3 sequence: CASSLDGYEQFF. The CDR3 region has the DNA TGTGCCAGCAGCTTAGACGGCTATGAGCAGTTCTTC.

This rearrangement joins TRBV24-1 to TRBJ2-1; perhaps D is TRBD1 or TRBD2 (5 bases each). CDR3 size: 16 residues. CDR1 is KGHDR, CDR2 SFDVKD, per germline. Deletions cut 4 bases from V and 6 bases from J, with 18 bases between. CDR3 region: CATSDHRRQGINEQFF. In DNA, the CDR3 is TGTGCCACCAGTGACCACCGGAGGCAGGGAATCAATGAGCAGTTCTTC.

The CDR3 coding sequence is TGTGCCACCAGTCCCTCTGCAGATACGCAGTATTTT. Amino acids: CATSPSADTQYF. The chain recombines TRBV24-1 with TRBJ2-3; D call uncertain. The germline gives CDR1 KGHDR, CDR2 SFDVKD. The ends were cut back, 6 bases at V and 4 bases at J, with 7 bases in the middle. CDR3 size: 12 residues.

The chain has TRBV9 and TRBJ2-2; TRBD2 matches 7 bases. Trimming at V came to 0 bases and at J to 1 base, leaving 0 bases not matched to a gene. The CDR3 contains 15 residues. Germline CDR1 and CDR2: SGDLS and YYNGEE. CDR3 coding DNA: TGTGCCAGCAGCGTAGGCGGGGGGAACACCGGGGAGCTGTTTTTT. It encodes CASSVGGGNTGELFF. The full variable domain, completed using reference TRBV9 and TRBJ2-2, is DSGVTQTPKHLITATGQRVTLRCSPRSGDLSVYWYQQSLDQGLQFLIQYYNGEERAKGNILERFSAQQFPDLHSELNLSSLELGDSALYFCASSVGGGNTGELFFGEGSRLTVL.

The sample holds a few counts of this clonotype. The CDR3 protein is CSVEGQGSLPGGANVLTF. The CDR3 region has the DNA TGCAGCGTTGAGGGGCAGGGGTCTCTTCCGGGAGGGGCCAACGTCCTGACTTTC. The chain uses TRBV29-1 and TRBJ2-6, with a tentative D call TRBD1 (6 bases). V was shortened by 3 bases and J by 4 bases, with 22 bases between the two germline ends. CDR3 size: 18 residues. The germline CDR1 and CDR2 sequences are SQVTM and ANQGSEA. Looking up the rest from reference TRBV29-1 and TRBJ2-6 gives the full variable domain: SAVISQKPSRDICQRGTSLTIQCQVDSQVTMMFWYRQQPGQSLTLIATANQGSEATYESGFVIDKFPISRPNLTFSTLTVSNMSPEDSSIYLCSVEGQGSLPGGANVLTFGAGSRLTVL.

This clonotype has ten or more counts. The rearrangement joins TRBV5-1 to TRBJ1-1; weak D call: TRBD1 (5 bases). Germline V gene data show CDR1 as SGHRS and CDR2 as YFSETQ. The CDR3 extends over 13 amino acids. With 3 bases removed from V and 3 bases from J, the gap between germline ends came to 9 bases. As DNA, the CDR3 is TGCGCCAGCAGCTCCGTGGGGGACACTGAAGCTTTCTTT. Its protein is CASSSVGDTEAFF.

This clonotype appeared many times. This chain links TRBV6-2 or TRBV6-3 with TRBJ2-7; 7 bases align to TRBD1. This CDR3 spans 13 amino acids. V trimming: 7 bases; J trimming: 6 bases; junction bases outside the gene matches: 9. Germline V CDR1 and CDR2: MNHEY, SVGEGT. CDR3 sequence: CASTDPPGGEQYF. The CDR3 DNA is TGTGCCAGCACCGATCCCCCAGGGGGCGAGCAGTACTTC.

The CDR3 loop reads CASSFPQGVRGTQYF. The DNA of the CDR3 is TGTGCCAGCAGTTTTCCCCAGGGAGTCCGGGGGACCCAGTACTTC. This chain connects TRBV28 to TRBJ2-5, with D perhaps TRBD1 or TRBD2 (5 bases each). The CDR3 runs 15 residues. The V gene's germline CDR1 is MDHEN and CDR2 SYDVKM. V was trimmed by 3 bases and J by 7 bases, leaving 18 bases between them.

This clonotype was recorded many times. The chain joins TRBV4-1 to TRBJ2-7, with 8 bases that match TRBD2. Germline values: CDR1 MGHRA, CDR2 YSYEKL. The CDR3 sequence is 17 residues long. V dropped 0 bases and J dropped 2; count of bases not matched to a gene: 9. The CDR3 reads CASSQDGGSGTTYEQYF. The CDR3 coding sequence is TGCGCCAGCAGCCAAGATGGGGGTAGCGGGACCACCTACGAGCAGTACTTC.

This clonotype was observed at least ten times. This rearrangement joins TRBV5-6 to TRBJ1-2; D is perhaps TRBD1 (5 bases). Germline loops: CDR1 SGHDT, CDR2 YYEEEE. The germline V and J ends were trimmed by 0 bases and 6 bases, with 6 bases remaining between them. The length of the CDR3 is 12 residues. CDR3 bases: TGTGCCAGCAGCTTGGAGGACAATGGCTACACCTTC. It codes for CASSLEDNGYTF.

This clonotype was found a few times. The CDR3 reads CAWSTIDTQYF. The DNA for the CDR3 is TGTGCCTGGAGTACGATTGATACGCAGTATTTT. V is TRBV30 and J is TRBJ2-3, with D hard to call. This CDR3 comprises 11 residues. Germline loops: CDR1 GTSNPN, CDR2 SVGIG (reference sequence). Between the trimmed V and J ends, which lost 2 bases and 6 bases, there was a span of 6 bases.

This clonotype showed up just a few times. The chain joins TRBV18 to TRBJ1-1, with 7 bases fitting TRBD1. V trimming: 2 bases; J trimming: 0 bases; junction bases outside the gene matches: 3. This CDR3 spans 15 amino acids. The germline gives CDR1 KGHSH, CDR2 LQKENI. As DNA, the CDR3 is TGTGCCAGCTCACCAGGGACAGCCTTGAACACTGAAGCTTTCTTT. Translated, it gives CASSPGTALNTEAFF.

This clonotype was seen ten or more times. The genes are TRBV7-3 and TRBJ2-1; tentatively, D is TRBD2 (5 bases). This CDR3 comprises 14 residues. Trimming shortened V by 5 bases and J by 8 bases, and 16 bases separated the two germline ends. Per the germline V gene, CDR1 is SGHTA and CDR2 is FQGTGA. CDR3 nucleotides: TGTGCCAGCAGCCCCGGGTACCCCGGGGATGAGCAGTTCTTC. Its protein product is CASSPGYPGDEQFF.

The sample holds many counts of this clonotype. The chain carries TRBV19 and TRBJ1-1; tentative D call: TRBD1 (5 bases). V was shortened by 8 bases and J by 5 bases, with 15 bases between the two germline ends. The CDR3 sequence is 13 residues long. Germline V gene data show CDR1 as LNHDA and CDR2 as SQIVND (reference sequence). The CDR3 nucleotides read TGTGCCAGTCGGACACCCTTTAATACTGAAGCTTTCTTT. Its translation: CASRTPFNTEAFF.

This clonotype was seen repeatedly, ten times or more. This chain links TRBV12-5 with TRBJ1-2; D remains unclear. Germline V gene data show CDR1 as LGHNT and CDR2 as FRNRAP. V was clipped by 2 bases and J by 4 bases, with 11 bases between them. The CDR3 has 14 residues. Here the CDR3 reads CASGLQGSPYGYTF. The CDR3 DNA follows: TGTGCTAGTGGTTTGCAAGGGAGCCCCTATGGCTACACCTTC.

A remark on this clonotype: A read error may explain this, as a much larger clone is one base away. V usage is TRBV12-3 or TRBV12-4 and J usage is TRBJ2-5, with 8 bases aligning to TRBD2. With 7 bases clipped from V and 0 bases from J, the junction kept 7 bases outside the gene matches. The CDR3 consists of 15 residues. The CDR3 coding sequence is TGTGCCAGCACCCGGGGGGGGACAAACCAAGAGACCCAGTACTTC. Its translation: CASTRGGTNQETQYF.